Detailed here is one T cell receptor beta chain. TCRdb keeps only in-frame clones here, not all; method: immunoSEQ multiplex PCR. The data show 40,000 to 65,000 clones, 86% seen once. This sample stems from a study of blood T cell repertoires in COVID-19. Across the whole study: T cells, B-cell-depleted T cells, or PBMCs provided the cDNA or gDNA that served as material.

This CDR3 has 16 residues. V shed 3 bases and J shed 3 bases, with 21 bases lying between them. Looked up from germline, CDR1 is DFQATT and CDR2 is SNEGSKA (reference sequence). This TCR was sampled from a man between 65 and 79 years old with active COVID-19. The sample consisted of peripheral blood. The J gene is TRBJ2-7, the V gene TRBV20-1, with D possibly matching TRBD1 (7 bases). CDR3 coding DNA: TGCAGTGCTAGTCCACTGGAGGGGGCTACCCACTACGAGCAGTACTTC. It is translated as CSASPLEGATHYEQYF.